Included here is one T cell receptor beta chain sequence, with context. These data belong to a study of blood T cell repertoires in COVID-19. V lost 4 bases and J 9 bases, leaving 12 bases between the germline ends. The length of the CDR3 is 11 residues. Germline CDR1 DFQATT, CDR2 SNEGSKA (reference sequence). Measured with immunoSEQ multiplex PCR; TCRdb has only the in-frame clones, and not every one. The repertoire holds 200,000 to 250,000 clones, 80% to 90% seen once, with approximately 6.2% in the top ten. Input material: peripheral blood. The origin of this receptor is a man aged 55-75 years who had recovered from COVID-19. The chain carries TRBV20-1 and TRBJ1-2; no firm D call. The CDR3 protein is CSAIPAVSYTF. CDR3 in DNA: TGCAGTGCTATTCCCGCGGTGAGCTACACCTTC.